This TCR beta chain was profiled in a study of T cell changes during pregnancy in multiple sclerosis. Profiling relied on immunoSEQ multiplex PCR, and the TCRdb table lists in-frame clones only, not all of them. The table records about 110,000 clones, 92% of them present only once. This CDR3 spans 12 amino acids. Germline V gives CDR1 SNHLY, CDR2 FYNNEI. J was trimmed by 5 bases and V by 8 bases; bases with no gene match: 3. This chain uses TRBV2 with TRBJ2-1; the match to TRBD1 covers 7 bases. The receptor was isolated from a female donor with multiple sclerosis, enrolled in a pregnancy study. The sequencing here drew on peripheral blood, taken after pregnancy. CDR3 residues: CASSGTDNEQFF. The CDR3 coding sequence is TGTGCCAGCTCAGGGACAGACAATGAGCAGTTCTTC.